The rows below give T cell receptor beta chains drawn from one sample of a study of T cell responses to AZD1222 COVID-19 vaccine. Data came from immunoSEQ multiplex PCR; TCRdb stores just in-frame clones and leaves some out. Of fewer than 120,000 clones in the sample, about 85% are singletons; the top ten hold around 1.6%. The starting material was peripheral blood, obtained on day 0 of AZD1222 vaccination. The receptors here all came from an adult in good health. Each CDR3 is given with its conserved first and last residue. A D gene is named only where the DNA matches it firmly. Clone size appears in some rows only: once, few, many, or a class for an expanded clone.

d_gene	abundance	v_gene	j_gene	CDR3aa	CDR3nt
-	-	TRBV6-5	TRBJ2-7	CASRGPYEQYF	TGTGCCAGCAGGGGACCATACGAGCAGTACTTC
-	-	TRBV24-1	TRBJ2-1	CATSDSTTKNEQFF	TGTGCCACCAGTGATTCGACCACCAAGAATGAGCAGTTCTTC
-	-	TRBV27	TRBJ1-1	CASSLSGGVWNTEAFF	TGTGCCAGCAGTTTATCGGGGGGCGTGTGGAACACTGAAGCTTTCTTT
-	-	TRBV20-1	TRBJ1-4	CSASNSMNEKLFF	TGCAGTGCTAGTAACTCGATGAATGAAAAACTGTTTTTT
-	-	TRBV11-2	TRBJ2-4	CASTRTGTDAKNIQYF	TGTGCCAGCACCCGAACAGGAACGGACGCCAAAAACATTCAGTACTTC
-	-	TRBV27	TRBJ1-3	CASSLSSGNTIYF	TGTGCCAGCAGTTTGTCCAGTGGAAACACCATATATTTT
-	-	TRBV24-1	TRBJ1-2	CATSESGTHTF	TGTGCCACCAGTGAATCCGGGACACACACCTTC
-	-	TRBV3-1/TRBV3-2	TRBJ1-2	CASSRGPGNYGYTF	TGTGCCAGCAGCAGGGGACCGGGTAACTATGGCTACACCTTC
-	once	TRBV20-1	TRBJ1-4	CSARDGRQEYF	TGCAGTGCTAGAGATGGGAGACAGGAGTACTTT
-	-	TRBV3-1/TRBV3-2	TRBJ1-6	CASSQLNSPLHF	TGTGCCAGCAGCCAACTTAATTCACCCCTCCACTTT
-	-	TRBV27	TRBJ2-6	CASSLLGANVLTF	TGTGCCAGCAGTTTGCTCGGGGCCAACGTCCTGACTTTC
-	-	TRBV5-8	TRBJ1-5	CASRFGGQGVPRNQPQHF	TGTGCCAGCAGGTTTGGCGGGCAGGGTGTCCCCCGCAATCAGCCCCAGCATTTT
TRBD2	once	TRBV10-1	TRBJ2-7	CASSGTGTSGRNSYEQYF	TGCGCCAGCAGTGGAACCGGGACTAGCGGGAGGAACTCCTACGAGCAGTACTTC
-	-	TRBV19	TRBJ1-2	CASSISVWGETSYTF	TGTGCCAGTAGTATAAGTGTTTGGGGTGAGACGAGCTACACCTTC
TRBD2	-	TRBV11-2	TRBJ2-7	CASRNAGGYEQYF	TGTGCCAGCAGAAACGCGGGGGGCTACGAGCAGTACTTC
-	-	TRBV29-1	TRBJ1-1	CSVVPGAEAFF	TGCAGCGTTGTCCCGGGCGCTGAAGCTTTCTTT
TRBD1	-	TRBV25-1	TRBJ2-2	CASSVLVTGQITGELFF	TGTGCCAGCAGTGTACTTGTGACGGGACAGATCACCGGGGAGCTGTTTTTT
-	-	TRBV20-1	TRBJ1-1	CSAPTGTEAFF	TGCAGTGCCCCGACAGGAACTGAAGCTTTCTTT
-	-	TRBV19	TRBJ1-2	CASSQGGALNYGYTF	TGTGCCAGTAGCCAAGGAGGCGCCCTTAACTATGGCTACACCTTC
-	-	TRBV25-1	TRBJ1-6	CASSEYNAAHNSPLHF	TGTGCCAGCAGTGAATACAACGCGGCCCATAATTCACCCCTCCACTTT
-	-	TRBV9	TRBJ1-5	CASSVREGKGQPQHF	TGTGCCAGCAGCGTAAGGGAGGGGAAGGGACAGCCCCAGCATTTT
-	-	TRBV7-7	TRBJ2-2	CASSLSKGYSGTGELFF	TGTGCCAGCAGCTTAAGCAAAGGGTACTCTGGAACCGGGGAGCTGTTTTTT
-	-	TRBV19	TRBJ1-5	CASRREISNQPQHF	TGTGCCAGTAGGAGGGAGATTAGCAATCAGCCCCAGCATTTT
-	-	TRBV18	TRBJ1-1	CPRSGGGNTEAFF	TGTCCCCGGTCCGGGGGAGGGAACACTGAAGCTTTCTTT
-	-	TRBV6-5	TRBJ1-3	CASRDYSGNTIYF	TGTGCCAGCCGGGACTACTCTGGAAACACCATATATTTT
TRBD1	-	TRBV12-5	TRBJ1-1	CASGQGAGTEAFF	TGTGCTAGTGGTCAGGGGGCCGGCACTGAAGCTTTCTTT
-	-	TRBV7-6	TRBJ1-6	CASSLAPPSPLHF	TGTGCCAGCAGCTTAGCGCCCCCGTCACCCCTCCACTTT
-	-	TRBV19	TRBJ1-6	CASSIGLRDSPLHF	TGTGCCAGTAGTATTGGTTTGCGGGACTCACCCCTCCACTTT
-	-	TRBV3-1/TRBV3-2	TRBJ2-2	CASSLRGAGELFF	TGTGCCAGCAGCCTCAGAGGGGCCGGGGAGCTGTTTTTT
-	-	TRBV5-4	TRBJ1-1	CASSWGRNTEAFF	TGTGCCAGCAGTTGGGGACGGAACACTGAAGCTTTCTTT
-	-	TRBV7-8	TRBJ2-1	CASSLSASLHEQFF	TGTGCCAGCAGCTTAAGCGCTTCCCTCCATGAGCAGTTCTTC
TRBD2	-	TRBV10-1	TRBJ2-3	CASSESRLAGGDTQYF	TGCGCCAGCAGTGAGTCGCGTCTAGCGGGAGGGGATACGCAGTATTTT
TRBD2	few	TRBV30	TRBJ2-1	CAWSVSGAYNEQFF	TGTGCCTGGAGTGTAAGCGGGGCCTACAATGAGCAGTTCTTC
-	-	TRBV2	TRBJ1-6	CASSRSNSPLHF	TGTGCCAGCAGTAGGTCGAATTCACCCCTCCACTTT
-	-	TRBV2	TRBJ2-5	CAQQGKGSVTQYF	TGTGCTCAACAGGGTAAAGGCTCAGTGACCCAGTACTTC
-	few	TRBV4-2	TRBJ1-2	CASSQSGLANYGYTF	TGTGCCAGCAGCCAGTCGGGGCTCGCTAACTATGGCTACACCTTC
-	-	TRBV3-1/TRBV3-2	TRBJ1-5	CASSGGEQPQHF	TGTGCCAGCAGCGGTGGGGAGCAGCCCCAGCATTTT
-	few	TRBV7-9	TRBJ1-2	CASSLAGDVDYGYTF	TGTGCCAGCAGCTTAGCTGGGGACGTCGACTATGGCTACACCTTC
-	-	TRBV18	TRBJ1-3	CASSPLRDVRNTIYF	TGTGCCAGCTCACCACTCCGGGACGTTAGAAACACCATATATTTT
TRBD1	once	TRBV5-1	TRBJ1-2	CASTTGTGRGGYTF	TGCGCCAGCACCACCGGGACAGGGCGTGGTGGCTACACCTTC
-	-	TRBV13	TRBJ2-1	CASSLEQGSRGRFF	TGTGCCAGCAGCTTAGAACAGGGAAGTCGAGGGAGGTTCTTC
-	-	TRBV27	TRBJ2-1	CASSGGLKDEQFF	TGTGCCAGCAGTGGGGGGTTAAAAGATGAGCAGTTCTTC
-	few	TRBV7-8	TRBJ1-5	CASSLAGGQRLSNQPQHF	TGTGCCAGCAGCTTAGCGGGAGGACAAAGGTTGTCCAATCAGCCCCAGCATTTT
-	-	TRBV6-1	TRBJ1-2	CASSERTQVGYTF	TGTGCCAGCAGTGAAAGGACCCAAGTTGGCTACACCTTC
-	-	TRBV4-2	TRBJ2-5	CASSQDHVGETQYF	TGTGCCAGCAGCCAAGATCACGTGGGGGAGACCCAGTACTTC
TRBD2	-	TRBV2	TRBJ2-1	CASSDAMTERGAYNEQFF	TGTGCCAGCAGTGATGCTATGACTGAGCGGGGAGCCTACAATGAGCAGTTCTTC
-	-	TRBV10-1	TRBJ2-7	CASSESVGGSYEQYF	TGCGCCAGCAGTGAGTCGGTCGGGGGCTCCTACGAGCAGTACTTC
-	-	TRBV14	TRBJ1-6	CASSRGTWRGALHF	TGTGCCAGCAGCCGGGGGACATGGAGGGGAGCCCTCCACTTT
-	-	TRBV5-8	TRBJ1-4	CASSLSGTLDEKLFF	TGTGCCAGCAGCTTGTCCGGGACGCTGGATGAAAAACTGTTTTTT
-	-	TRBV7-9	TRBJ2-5	CASSFRVGDQETQYF	TGTGCCAGCAGCTTCAGGGTTGGGGACCAAGAGACCCAGTACTTC
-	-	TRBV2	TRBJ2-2	CASRVTGDTGELFF	TGTGCCAGCAGGGTTACAGGAGATACCGGGGAGCTGTTTTTT
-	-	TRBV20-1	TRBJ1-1	CSARDTEAFF	TGCAGTGCTAGAGACACTGAAGCTTTCTTT
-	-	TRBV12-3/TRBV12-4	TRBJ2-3	CASSRQTDTQYF	TGTGCCAGCAGTCGACAAACAGATACGCAGTATTTT
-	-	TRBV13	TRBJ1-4	CASSSGLDEKLFF	TGTGCCAGCAGCTCGGGACTTGATGAAAAACTGTTTTTT
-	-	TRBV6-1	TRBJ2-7	CASSEGAGSFYEQYF	TGTGCCAGCAGTGAAGGGGCAGGGTCTTTCTACGAGCAGTACTTC
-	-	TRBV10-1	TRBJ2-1	CASSRTPGGSNEQFF	TGCGCCAGCTCCCGGACCCCCGGAGGTAGCAATGAGCAGTTCTTC
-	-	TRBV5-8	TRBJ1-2	CASSRQSSYGYTF	TGTGCCAGCAGCCGCCAATCTTCCTATGGCTACACCTTC
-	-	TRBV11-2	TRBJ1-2	CASSLVGRGKVKGNGYTF	TGTGCCAGCAGCTTAGTCGGTAGAGGGAAGGTAAAGGGGAATGGCTACACCTTC